The source of this T cell receptor (beta chain) is a study of shared clonotypes between healthy human individuals. General observations from the study: Donors were few, which limited the genetic and exposure-history diversity represented.

Some clones are missing from TCRdb's copy, which holds only in-frame ones; the method was immunoSEQ multiplex PCR. Here the sample spans 600,000 to 700,000 clones, 73% being singletons. Worth noting for this clone: The antigen remains unidentified.

Trimming removed 4 bases at V and 1 base at J, with 10 bases between. This CDR3 comprises 14 residues. Germline V lookup: CDR1 LGHNA, CDR2 YNFKEQ. Sequencing was carried out using memory CD4+ T cells sorted from blood. Subset meaning: CD45RA-negative fraction. V gene TRBV4-2 combines with J gene TRBJ2-5; a weak D match, TRBD2 (6 bases). The sequence was collected from a woman between 25 and 40 years old in good health. CDR3 in DNA: TGTGCCAGCAGCCCGAAGCGGGCCCAAGAGACCCAGTACTTC. Its protein is CASSPKRAQETQYF.